Presented here are 25 T cell receptor beta chains from one specimen sequenced in a study of blood T cell repertoires in COVID-19. This table comes from immunoSEQ multiplex PCR, and its TCRdb copy is limited to in-frame clones, with some not included. The sample holds 150,000 to 190,000 clones, about 80% seen once. Sequencing was done on a sample of peripheral blood. These receptors were taken from a man between 60 and 75 years old with acute or convalescent COVID-19.

The J gene is TRBJ1-5, the V gene TRBV6-4; possible D gene TRBD1, 6 bases. CDR3 length equals 14 residues. From germline, CDR1 is MRHNA and CDR2 SNTAGT. Trimming removed 7 bases at V and 3 bases at J, with 13 bases between. The CDR3 nucleotides are TGTGCCAGCAACGCAGGGGCCAACAATCAGCCCCAGCATTTT. This encodes CASNAGANNQPQHF.

V usage is TRBV20-1 and J usage is TRBJ1-5; D possibly corresponds to TRBD1 (5 bases). With 3 bases removed from V and 1 base from J, the gap between germline ends came to 10 bases. Germline V gene data show CDR1 as DFQATT and CDR2 as SNEGSKA (reference sequence). This CDR3 is built from 14 residues. For the CDR3, the DNA is TGCAGTGCTAGTGGGGGGGTCAGCAATCAGCCCCAGCATTTT. As protein: CSASGGVSNQPQHF.

This clone showed up just a few times. V and J are TRBV5-1 and TRBJ2-7, with 9 bases matching TRBD1. The CDR3 covers 15 residues. CDR1 is SGHRS, CDR2 YFSETQ, per germline. The V gene end was trimmed by 5 bases and the J gene end by 0 bases; junction bases not matched to a gene: 6. The CDR3 nucleotides are TGCGCCAGCAGGGCCGGGACAGGGCCCTCCTACGAGCAGTACTTC. It encodes CASRAGTGPSYEQYF.

The V gene is TRBV5-8, the J gene TRBJ2-1; 7 positions agree with TRBD1. This CDR3 has 15 residues. The ends lost 2 bases at V and 8 bases at J; junction bases unmatched: 10. From germline, CDR1 is SGHTS and CDR2 YDEGEE. The DNA for the CDR3 is TGTGCCAGCAGCTTAGGGGCAGGGGGATGGGATGAGCAGTTCTTC. Translated: CASSLGAGGWDEQFF.

The chain is built from TRBV4-3 and TRBJ2-2; 8 bases are shared with TRBD1. The CDR3 length is 17 residues. The V gene end was trimmed by 0 bases and the J gene end by 5 bases; junction bases not matched to a gene: 8. Germline V gene sequence: CDR1 LGHNA, CDR2 YSLEER. CDR3: CASSQEWQGAWTGELFF. DNA of the CDR3: TGCGCCAGCAGCCAAGAGTGGCAGGGGGCTTGGACCGGGGAGCTGTTTTTT.

The chain employs TRBV19 and TRBJ1-5; 7 bases align to TRBD1. CDR3 length: 14 residues. Germline-derived CDR1 and CDR2 are LNHDA and SQIVND (reference sequence). With 4 bases clipped from V and 7 bases from J, the junction kept 7 bases outside the gene matches. The CDR3 DNA is TGTGCCAGTAGTACCCTCACAGGGGACCAGCCCCAGCATTTT. It yields the protein CASSTLTGDQPQHF.

Regarding this clone: Other DNA sequences in the sample encode the same CDR3. The chain is built from TRBV11-1 and TRBJ2-5; TRBD1 aligns across 7 bases. CDR1 and CDR2 (germline): SGHAT, FQDESV (reference sequence). This CDR3 is built from 14 residues. After removal of 4 bases from V and 1 base from J, the junction contained 3 bases not matched to a gene. For the CDR3, the DNA is TGTGCCAGCAGCTCACACAGGGGCCAAGAGACCCAGTACTTC. Amino acid sequence: CASSSHRGQETQYF.

V is TRBV14 and J is TRBJ1-1, with 8 positions matching TRBD1. This CDR3 region has 14 residues. Losses at the gene ends were 5 bases for V and 3 bases for J; bases not matched to a gene: 5. From germline, CDR1 is SGHDN and CDR2 FVKESK. The CDR3 DNA reads TGTGCCAGCAGCTTTACAGGGGGTTACACTGAAGCTTTCTTT. As protein: CASSFTGGYTEAFF.

CDR3 DNA: TGTGCCACCGGGAGGGGAGACTATGGCTACACCTTC. Its protein product is CATGRGDYGYTF. This chain connects TRBV3-1 (or the pseudogene TRBV3-2) to TRBJ1-2, with D maybe TRBD1 (5 bases). There are 12 residues in the CDR3. Germline CDR1 reads LGHDT; CDR2 reads YNNKEL (reference sequence). Trimming cost V 10 bases and J 3 bases, with 12 bases left between them.

The rearrangement uses TRBV7-2 and TRBJ1-2, with D tentatively TRBD1 (5 bases). V lost 5 bases, J lost 1 base, and 11 bases lay in between. Germline loops: CDR1 SGHTA, CDR2 FQGNSA. This CDR3 contains 14 residues. This CDR3 is CASSPRGVNYGYTF. The CDR3 nucleotides are TGTGCCAGCAGCCCTCGGGGGGTTAACTATGGCTACACCTTC.

The chain links TRBV11-2 to TRBJ2-3, with 8 bases that match TRBD2. Germline CDR1 is SGHAT and CDR2 is FQNNGV. The CDR3 is 14 residues long. With 5 bases clipped from V and 2 bases from J, the junction kept 3 bases outside the gene matches. The chain's CDR3 is CASSTGLVTDTQYF. The CDR3 DNA reads as TGTGCCAGCAGCACGGGACTAGTCACAGATACGCAGTATTTT.

The V call is TRBV7-2, the J call TRBJ1-1, with D tentatively TRBD1 (6 bases). CDR1 is SGHTA and CDR2 is FQGNSA in the germline V gene. Trimming removed 3 bases at V and 1 base at J, with 9 bases between. The CDR3 spans 14 residues. The CDR3 DNA reads as TGTGCCAGCAGCTTGAGGGGGACGAACACTGAAGCTTTCTTT. Residues: CASSLRGTNTEAFF.

The rearrangement joins TRBV2 to TRBJ2-3; weak D call: TRBD1 (5 bases). The germline CDR1 and CDR2 sequences are SNHLY and FYNNEI. Trimming stripped 5 bases from V and 0 bases from J, with 18 bases between. The CDR3 runs 17 residues. CDR3 residues: CASSWGGGGTSTDTQYF. CDR3 DNA: TGTGCCAGCAGTTGGGGCGGTGGTGGTACAAGCACAGATACGCAGTATTTT.

V and J are TRBV2 and TRBJ1-5; 9 positions agree with TRBD1. Germline loops: CDR1 SNHLY, CDR2 FYNNEI. With V trimmed by 6 bases and J by 3 bases, 6 bases remained unmatched. This CDR3 has 15 amino acids. The CDR3 DNA is TGTGCCAGCAGCAGAAGACAGGGGGTCAATCAGCCCCAGCATTTT. Translating gives CASSRRQGVNQPQHF.

The rearrangement links TRBV3-1 (or the pseudogene TRBV3-2) to TRBJ2-1; D not certain. From germline, CDR1 is LGHDT and CDR2 YNNKEL (reference sequence). The CDR3 spans 12 residues. Between the trimmed V and J ends, which lost 1 base and 9 bases, there was a span of 7 bases. The CDR3 nucleotides read TGTGCCAGCAGCCAAGGTGTCCTTGAGCAGTTCTTC. It encodes CASSQGVLEQFF.

The V call is TRBV4-3, the J call TRBJ2-7; possibly TRBD2 for D (5 bases). The CDR3 loop spans 15 amino acids. The germline CDR1 and CDR2 sequences are LGHNA and YSLEER. The V and J ends lost 3 bases and 2 bases respectively, with 14 bases between them. The CDR3 region has the DNA TGCGCCAGCAGCCAGGGTATGAGCGGAACCTACGAGCAGTACTTC. Its translation is CASSQGMSGTYEQYF.

This clone was observed once. The chain uses TRBV5-1 and TRBJ1-3; the match to TRBD1 covers 9 bases. CDR1 and CDR2 (germline): SGHRS, YFSETQ. This CDR3 has 17 amino acids. J was trimmed by 1 base and V by 0 bases; bases with no gene match: 5. CDR3 DNA: TGCGCCAGCAGCTTGGACGGACAGGGGAGATCTGGAAACACCATATATTTT. Its translation: CASSLDGQGRSGNTIYF.

This clone was observed at least ten times. The gene calls are TRBV14 and TRBJ2-1; the match to TRBD2 covers 8 bases. The germline gives CDR1 SGHDN, CDR2 FVKESK. V trimming: 4 bases; J trimming: 6 bases; junction bases outside the gene matches: 8. CDR3 size: 15 residues. CDR3 region: CASSRPAGTSNEQFF. The CDR3 nucleotides read TGTGCCAGCAGCCGTCCCGCCGGGACTAGCAATGAGCAGTTCTTC.

This sequence joins TRBV4-3 and TRBJ1-2; maybe TRBD1 (6 bases). Germline V gene sequence: CDR1 LGHNA, CDR2 YSLEER. Trimming cost V 0 bases and J 8 bases, with 13 bases left between them. This CDR3 spans 14 amino acids. The CDR3 DNA follows: TGCGCCAGCAGCCAAGATTCGTCAGGGGCGGGCTACACCTTC. Protein sequence: CASSQDSSGAGYTF.

This clone was picked up one time. The V gene is TRBV6-1, the J gene TRBJ2-3; TRBD2 matches at 11 bases. J gave up 3 bases and V 3 bases, and 11 bases lay outside the gene matches. Germline V gene sequence: CDR1 MNHNS, CDR2 SASEGT. The CDR3 contains 18 residues. CDR3 sequence: CASSDSGGVGRVTDTQYF. The CDR3 coding sequence is TGTGCCAGCAGTGATAGCGGGGGGGTTGGTAGAGTTACAGATACGCAGTATTTT.

The chain recombines TRBV9 with TRBJ2-1, with 11 bases that match TRBD2. This CDR3 region has 15 residues. Trimming took 4 bases from V and 6 from J; bases not matched to a gene: 6. In germline, CDR1 is SGDLS, CDR2 YYNGEE. The chain's CDR3 is CASSQRTSGPNEQFF. The DNA for the CDR3 is TGTGCCAGCAGCCAACGGACTAGCGGGCCCAATGAGCAGTTCTTC.

Points on this clone: The junction departs from germline at one end; a sequencing error may be responsible. This rearrangement joins TRBV7-2 to TRBJ2-2; 9 bases fit TRBD2. Germline V gene data show CDR1 as SGHTA and CDR2 as FQGNSA. The CDR3 spans 14 residues. CDR3 region: CASGTSGFTRELFF. In DNA form, the CDR3 reads TGTGCCAGCGGAACTAGCGGGTTCACCAGGGAGCTGTTTTTT.

CDR3 residues: CASSLRTSGRLNNEQFF. DNA for the CDR3: TGCGCCAGCAGCTTGCGGACTAGCGGGAGGTTAAACAATGAGCAGTTCTTC. This chain uses TRBV4-3 with TRBJ2-1, with TRBD2 matching over 14 bases. This CDR3 is 17 amino acids long. The V gene end was trimmed by 5 bases and the J gene end by 5 bases; junction bases not matched to a gene: 8. Looked up from germline, CDR1 is LGHNA and CDR2 is YSLEER.

This chain joins TRBV3-1 (or the pseudogene TRBV3-2) and TRBJ1-2, with TRBD1 matching 8 bases. This CDR3 is 17 amino acids long. CDR1 is LGHDT and CDR2 is YNNKEL in the germline V gene (reference sequence). V shed 4 bases and J 1 base; nucleotides not matched to a gene: 11. The CDR3 DNA follows: TGTGCCAGCAGCCCAGGACAGGGAATCTCGTATAACTATGGCTACACCTTC. Amino acid sequence: CASSPGQGISYNYGYTF.

The V and J genes are TRBV25-1 and TRBJ2-2, with 9 nucleotides matching TRBD2. The J segment lost 3 bases and the V segment lost 4 bases, leaving 9 bases of the junction unmatched. Germline loops: CDR1 MGHDK, CDR2 SYGVNS. CDR3 size: 17 residues. CDR3 loop: CASSASSGSLYTGELFF. The CDR3 bases are TGTGCCAGCAGTGCCAGTAGCGGGAGCTTGTACACCGGGGAGCTGTTTTTT.